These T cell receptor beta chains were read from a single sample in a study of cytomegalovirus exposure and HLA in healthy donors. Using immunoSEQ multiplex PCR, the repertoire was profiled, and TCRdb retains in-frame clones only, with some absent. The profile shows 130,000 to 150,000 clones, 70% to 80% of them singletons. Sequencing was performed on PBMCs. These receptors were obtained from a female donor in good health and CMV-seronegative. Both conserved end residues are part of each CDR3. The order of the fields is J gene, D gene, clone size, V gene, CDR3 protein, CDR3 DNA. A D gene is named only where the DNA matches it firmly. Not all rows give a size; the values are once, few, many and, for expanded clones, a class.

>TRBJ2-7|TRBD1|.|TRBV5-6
CASSLENRGYYEQYF
TGTGCCAGCAGCTTGGAAAACAGGGGGTACTACGAGCAGTACTTC
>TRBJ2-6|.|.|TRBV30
CAWSVGAGANVLTF
TGTGCCTGGAGTGTAGGGGCTGGGGCCAACGTCCTGACTTTC
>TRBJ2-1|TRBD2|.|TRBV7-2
CASSFSGLAAYNEQFF
TGTGCCAGCAGCTTTTCGGGACTAGCGGCCTACAATGAGCAGTTCTTC
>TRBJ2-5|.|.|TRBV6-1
CASSVGGQETQYF
TGTGCCAGCAGTGTAGGGGGCCAAGAGACCCAGTACTTC
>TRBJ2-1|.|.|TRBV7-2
CASSLSTGSDEQFF
TGTGCCAGCAGCCTGTCCACGGGAAGCGATGAGCAGTTCTTC
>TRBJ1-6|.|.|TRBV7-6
CASSSGLGVSPLHF
TGTGCCAGCAGCTCCGGACTGGGAGTTTCACCCCTCCACTTT
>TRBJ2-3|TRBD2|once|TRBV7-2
CASSAGGGTDTQYF
TGTGCCAGCAGCGCGGGGGGGGGCACAGATACGCAGTATTTT
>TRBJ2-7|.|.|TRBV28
CASSPQYEQYF
TGTGCCAGCAGTCCCCAATACGAGCAGTACTTC
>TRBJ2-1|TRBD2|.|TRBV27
CASSLRTSGFSSYNEQFF
TGTGCCAGCAGTCTCCGGACTAGCGGGTTCAGCTCCTACAATGAGCAGTTCTTC
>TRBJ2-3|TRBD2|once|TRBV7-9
CASSSRLAGGSVASDTQYF
TGTGCCAGCAGCTCCAGACTAGCGGGAGGGTCGGTCGCCTCAGATACGCAGTATTTT
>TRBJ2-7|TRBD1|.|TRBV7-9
CASSEQGAFYEQYF
TGTGCCAGCAGCGAACAGGGGGCGTTTTACGAGCAGTACTTC
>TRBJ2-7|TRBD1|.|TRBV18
CASSPPDRGYEQYF
TGTGCCAGCTCACCACCTGACAGGGGCTACGAGCAGTACTTC
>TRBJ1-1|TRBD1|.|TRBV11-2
CASSLGDRAHEAFF
TGTGCCAGCAGCTTAGGGGACAGGGCCCATGAAGCTTTCTTT
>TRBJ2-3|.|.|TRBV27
CASSFGGADTQYF
TGTGCCAGCAGTTTTGGAGGTGCAGATACGCAGTATTTT
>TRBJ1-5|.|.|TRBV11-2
CASSQGFSNQPQHF
TGTGCCAGCAGTCAGGGTTTCAGCAATCAGCCCCAGCATTTT
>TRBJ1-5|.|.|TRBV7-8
CASSSRGGQPQHF
TGTGCCAGCAGCTCTAGGGGAGGCCAGCCCCAGCATTTT
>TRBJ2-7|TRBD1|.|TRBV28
CASSGDRDEQYF
TGTGCCAGCAGTGGGGACAGGGACGAGCAGTACTTC
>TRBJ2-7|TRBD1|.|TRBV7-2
CASSSGQGNSYEQYF
TGTGCCAGCAGCTCGGGACAGGGAAACTCCTACGAGCAGTACTTC